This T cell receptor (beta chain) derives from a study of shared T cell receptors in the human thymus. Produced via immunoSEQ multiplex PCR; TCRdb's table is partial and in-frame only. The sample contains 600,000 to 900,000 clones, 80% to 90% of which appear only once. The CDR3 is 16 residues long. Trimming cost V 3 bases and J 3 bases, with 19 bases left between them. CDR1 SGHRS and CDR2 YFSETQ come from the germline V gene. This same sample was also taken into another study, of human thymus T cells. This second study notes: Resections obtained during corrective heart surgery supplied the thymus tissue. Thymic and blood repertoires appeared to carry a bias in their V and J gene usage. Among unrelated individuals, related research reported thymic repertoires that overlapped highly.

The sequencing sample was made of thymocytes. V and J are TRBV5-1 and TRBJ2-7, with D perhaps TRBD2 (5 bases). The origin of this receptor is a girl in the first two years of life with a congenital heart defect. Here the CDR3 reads CASSSSQNGDHYEQYF. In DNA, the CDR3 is TGCGCCAGCAGCTCCTCCCAGAACGGGGATCACTACGAGCAGTACTTC.